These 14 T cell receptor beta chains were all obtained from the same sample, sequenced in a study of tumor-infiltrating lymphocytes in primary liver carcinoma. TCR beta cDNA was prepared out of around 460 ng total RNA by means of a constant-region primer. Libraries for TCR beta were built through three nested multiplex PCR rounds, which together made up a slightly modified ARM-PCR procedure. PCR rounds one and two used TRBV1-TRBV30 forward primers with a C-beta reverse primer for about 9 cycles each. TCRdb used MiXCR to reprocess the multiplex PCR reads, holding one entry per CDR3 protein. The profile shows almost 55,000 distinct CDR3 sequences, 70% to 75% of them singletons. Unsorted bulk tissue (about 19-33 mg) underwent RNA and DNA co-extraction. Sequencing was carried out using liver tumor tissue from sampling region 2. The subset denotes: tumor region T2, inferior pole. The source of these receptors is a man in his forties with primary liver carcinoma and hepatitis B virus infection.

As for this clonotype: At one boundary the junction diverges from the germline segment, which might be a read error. The CDR3 DNA is TGCGCCAGCAGCCAGGAGGCCAGCGGTGAGCAGCACTTC. Its protein product is CASSQEASGEQHF. The chain carries TRBV4-1 and TRBJ2-7, with D possibly TRBD2 on 5 matching bases. The CDR3 contains 13 residues. From germline, CDR1 is MGHRA and CDR2 YSYEKL.

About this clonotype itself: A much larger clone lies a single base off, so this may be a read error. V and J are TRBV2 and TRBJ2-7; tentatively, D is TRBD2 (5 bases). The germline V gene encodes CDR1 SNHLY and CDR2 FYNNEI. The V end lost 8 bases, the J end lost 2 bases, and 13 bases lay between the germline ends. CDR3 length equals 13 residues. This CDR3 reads CASEEANAYEQYF. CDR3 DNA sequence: TGTGCCAGCGAGGAGGCAAATGCCTACGAGCAGTACTTC. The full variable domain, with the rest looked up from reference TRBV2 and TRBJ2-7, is EPEVTQTPSHQVTQMGQEVILRCVPISNHLYFYWYRQILGQKVEFLVSFYNNEISEKSEIFDDQFSVERPDGSNFTLKIRSTKLEDSAMYFCASEEANAYEQYFGPGTRLTVT.

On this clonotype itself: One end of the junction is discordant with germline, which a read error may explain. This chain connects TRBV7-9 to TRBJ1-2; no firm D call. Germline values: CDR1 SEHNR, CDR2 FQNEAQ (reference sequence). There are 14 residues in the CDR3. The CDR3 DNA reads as TGTACCAGTAGCCGTGCCGGGCCAATCTATGGCTACACCTTC. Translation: CTSSRAGPIYGYTF.

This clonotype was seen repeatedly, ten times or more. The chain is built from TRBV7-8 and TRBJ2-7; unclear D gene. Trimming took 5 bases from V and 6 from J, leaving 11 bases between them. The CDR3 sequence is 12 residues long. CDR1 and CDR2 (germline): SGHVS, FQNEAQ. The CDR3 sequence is CASSLSSSEQYF. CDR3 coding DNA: TGTGCCAGCAGCCTGAGTTCGTCCGAGCAGTACTTC.

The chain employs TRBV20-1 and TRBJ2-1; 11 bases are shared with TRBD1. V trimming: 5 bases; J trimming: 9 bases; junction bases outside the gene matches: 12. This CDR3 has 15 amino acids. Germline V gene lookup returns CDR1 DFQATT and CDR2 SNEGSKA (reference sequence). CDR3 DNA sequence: TGCAGTGCTGGATCTCTGGACAGGGGGCTGGGTGAGCAGTTCTTC. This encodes CSAGSLDRGLGEQFF.

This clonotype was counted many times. The chain's CDR3 is CASSYTRSANYGYTF. DNA of the CDR3: TGTGCCAGCAGTTACACCCGGTCAGCTAACTATGGCTACACCTTC. This chain connects TRBV6-6 to TRBJ1-2; D is ambiguous. Germline V gene lookup returns CDR1 MNHNY and CDR2 SVGAGI (reference sequence). With 2 bases removed from V and 0 bases from J, the gap between germline ends came to 10 bases. The CDR3 runs 15 residues.

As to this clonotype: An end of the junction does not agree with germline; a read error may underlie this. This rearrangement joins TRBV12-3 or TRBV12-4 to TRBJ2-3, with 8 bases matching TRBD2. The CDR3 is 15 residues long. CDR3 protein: CANSFGLAWTDTQYF. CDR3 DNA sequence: TGTGCCAACAGTTTCGGACTAGCTTGGACAGATACGCAGTATTTT.

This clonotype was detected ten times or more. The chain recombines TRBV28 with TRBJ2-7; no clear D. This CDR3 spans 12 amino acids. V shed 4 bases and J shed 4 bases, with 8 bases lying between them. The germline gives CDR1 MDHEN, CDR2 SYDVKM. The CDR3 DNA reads TGTGCCAGCAGTTCGGCGGAATACGAGCAGTACTTC. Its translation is CASSSAEYEQYF.

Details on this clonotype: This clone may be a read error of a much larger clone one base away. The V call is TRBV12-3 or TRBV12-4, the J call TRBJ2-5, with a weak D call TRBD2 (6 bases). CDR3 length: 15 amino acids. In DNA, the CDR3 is TGTGCCAGCAGTTTGCGGCAGGGAGGAAGAGGGACCCGGTACTTC. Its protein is CASSLRQGGRGTRYF.

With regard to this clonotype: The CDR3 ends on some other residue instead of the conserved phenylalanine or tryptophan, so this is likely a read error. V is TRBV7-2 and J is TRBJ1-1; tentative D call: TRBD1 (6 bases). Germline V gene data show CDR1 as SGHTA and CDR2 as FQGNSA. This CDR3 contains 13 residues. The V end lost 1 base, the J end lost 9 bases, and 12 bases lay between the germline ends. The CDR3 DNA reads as TGTGCCAGCAGCTTAGGGGATGGACAGAAAGCTTTCCTT. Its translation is CASSLGDGQKAFL.

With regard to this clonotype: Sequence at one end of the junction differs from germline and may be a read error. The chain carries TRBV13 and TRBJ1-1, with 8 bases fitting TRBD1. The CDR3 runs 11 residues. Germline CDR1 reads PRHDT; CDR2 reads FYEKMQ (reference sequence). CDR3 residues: CASSIGQGALF. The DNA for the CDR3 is TGTGCCAGCAGCATCGGACAGGGAGCTCTCTTT.

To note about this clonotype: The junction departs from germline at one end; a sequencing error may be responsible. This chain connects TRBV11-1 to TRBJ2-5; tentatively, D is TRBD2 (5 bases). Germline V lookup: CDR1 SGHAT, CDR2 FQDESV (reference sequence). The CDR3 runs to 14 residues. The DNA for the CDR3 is TGTACCAGCAGCTTCCGCGACGGGGTGCAGACCCAGTACTTC. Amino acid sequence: CTSSFRDGVQTQYF.

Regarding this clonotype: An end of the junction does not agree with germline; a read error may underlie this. CDR3 DNA: TGCGCCAGCACGATGGGAGGACTCCTGGAGCAGTACTTC. Its protein product is CASTMGGLLEQYF. The V call is TRBV14, the J call TRBJ2-7; TRBD2 is a possible D gene (6 bases). CDR3 size: 13 residues. The V gene's germline CDR1 is SGHDN and CDR2 FVKESK.

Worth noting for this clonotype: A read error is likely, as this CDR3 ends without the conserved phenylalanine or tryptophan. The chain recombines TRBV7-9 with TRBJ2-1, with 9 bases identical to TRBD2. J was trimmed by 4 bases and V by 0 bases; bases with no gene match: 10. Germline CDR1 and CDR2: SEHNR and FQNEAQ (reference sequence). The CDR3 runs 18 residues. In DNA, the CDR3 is TGTGCCAGCAGCTTAGCGTTAGCGGGGGCGTGGGTATACAATGAGCAGTTCTCC. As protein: CASSLALAGAWVYNEQFS.